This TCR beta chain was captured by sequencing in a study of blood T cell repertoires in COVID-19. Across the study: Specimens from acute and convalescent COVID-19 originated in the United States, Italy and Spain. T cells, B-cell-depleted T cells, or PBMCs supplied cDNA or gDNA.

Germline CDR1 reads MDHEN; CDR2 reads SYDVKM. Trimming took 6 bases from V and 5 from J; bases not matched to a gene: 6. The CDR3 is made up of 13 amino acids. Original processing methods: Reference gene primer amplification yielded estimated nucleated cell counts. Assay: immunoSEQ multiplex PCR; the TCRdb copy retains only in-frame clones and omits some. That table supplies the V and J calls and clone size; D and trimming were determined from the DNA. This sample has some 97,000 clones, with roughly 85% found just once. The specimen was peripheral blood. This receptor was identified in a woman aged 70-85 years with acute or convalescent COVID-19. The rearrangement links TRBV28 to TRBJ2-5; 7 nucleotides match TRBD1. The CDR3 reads CASRATGTETQYF. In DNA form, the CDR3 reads TGTGCCAGCAGGGCGACAGGGACCGAGACCCAGTACTTC.